This T cell receptor (beta chain) was captured by sequencing in a study of CD4 and CD8 cells across lung adenocarcinoma regions. The CDR3 contains 14 residues. Looked up from germline, CDR1 is SGHAT and CDR2 is FQNNGV. V lost 0 bases, J lost 3 bases, and 6 bases lay in between. TCRdb independently ran MiXCR on the PCR reads; one entry per CDR3 protein. The sample has tens of thousands of distinct CDR3 sequences, approximately 50% seen once. This sequence joins TRBV11-2 and TRBJ2-1, with D unresolved. The origin of this receptor is a male donor with lung adenocarcinoma. The CD4 and CD8 labels of this study may be unreliable. Sequencing input: CD8+ T cells from the center of a lung tumor. The CDR3: CASSLEPSYNEQFF. DNA of the CDR3: TGTGCCAGCAGCTTAGAACCGAGCTACAATGAGCAGTTCTTC.